These 14 T cell receptor beta chains came from one sample sequenced in a study of beta chain features in type 1 diabetes. Points from the study as a whole: Shorter TCRB CDR3s, moderately but significantly so, were found in Type 1 diabetes patients in all four CD4+ subsets.

Antigens of these TCRs are unknown. Expressed TCRB transcripts were sequenced because the isolated RNA had all been reverse transcribed beforehand. The table came from immunoSEQ multiplex PCR; TCRdb's copy has only in-frame clones and leaves some out. Of a few hundred thousand clones in the sample, 9.6% are singletons; the top ten hold 0.55% to 0.75%. Material: central memory CD4+ T cells from blood. These receptors were taken from a man aged 25 to 40 with type 1 diabetes.

The chain couples TRBV29-1 to TRBJ2-7, with D tentatively TRBD2 (6 bases). Looked up from germline, CDR1 is SQVTM and CDR2 is ANQGSEA. The CDR3 length is 11 residues. The DNA of the CDR3 is TGCAGTTTTCGGGAGAACTACGAGCAGTACTTC. Its translation is CSFRENYEQYF.

This clone was counted only a few times. The chain is built from TRBV27 and TRBJ2-1; D remains ambiguous. This CDR3 spans 13 amino acids. Trimming removed 3 bases from V and 7 bases from J, with 10 bases in between. CDR1 MNHEY and CDR2 SMNVEV come from the germline V gene (reference sequence). This CDR3 reads CASSFRRLNEQFF. The DNA for the CDR3 is TGTGCCAGCAGTTTTCGACGGCTAAATGAGCAGTTCTTC.

V and J are TRBV10-3 and TRBJ2-3, with a tentative D call TRBD2 (6 bases). The CDR3 runs to 14 residues. Germline CDR1 is ENHRY and CDR2 is SYGVKD. Trimming took off 3 bases at V and 2 bases at J, with 9 bases between the two ends. The CDR3 loop is CAISDPGDTDTQYF. In nucleotides, the CDR3 is TGTGCCATCAGTGACCCGGGGGACACAGATACGCAGTATTTT.

This clone has at least ten counts. This CDR3 is CASSHLTGQGNRRSTIYF. CDR3 DNA: TGTGCCAGCAGCCATCTCACGGGACAGGGTAATCGCAGAAGCACCATATATTTT. The chain is built from TRBV14 and TRBJ1-3; 9 bases are a match to TRBD1. Germline V gene lookup returns CDR1 SGHDN and CDR2 FVKESK. The CDR3 loop spans 18 amino acids. The trim removed 3 bases at V and 9 bases at J, leaving 18 bases unmatched. The variable domain in full, completed from reference TRBV14 and TRBJ1-3, reads EAGVTQFPSHSVIEKGQTVTLRCDPISGHDNLYWYRRVMGKEIKFLLHFVKESKQDESGMPNNRFLAERTGGTYSTLKVQPAELEDSGVYFCASSHLTGQGNRRSTIYFGEGSWLTVV.

This clone was seen only a few times. This chain uses TRBV7-2 with TRBJ2-3; D call uncertain. This CDR3 is 13 amino acids long. V lost 3 bases to trimming and J lost 5 bases, with 9 bases between them. Germline V CDR1 and CDR2: SGHTA, FQGNSA. The DNA of the CDR3 is TGTGCCAGCAGCTTCCGCGGCGGAGATACGCAGTATTTT. Translation gives CASSFRGGDTQYF.

This clone was seen a few times. Written as DNA, the CDR3 is TGTGCCAGCAGCTTCTGGGCGAGGGAGCAGTACTTC. Translated: CASSFWAREQYF. The V call is TRBV7-2, the J call TRBJ2-7, with D unclear. CDR1 is SGHTA, CDR2 FQGNSA, per germline. The V end lost 3 bases, the J end lost 7 bases, and 10 bases lay between the germline ends. The CDR3 consists of 12 residues.

The chain employs TRBV7-3 and TRBJ1-5; possibly TRBD1 for D (5 bases). The ends were cut back, 5 bases at V and 2 bases at J, with 13 bases in the middle. The length of the CDR3 is 15 residues. Germline V gene data show CDR1 as SGHTA and CDR2 as FQGTGA. CDR3 in DNA: TGTGCCAGCAGCCCAGATGTGGGGGGCAATCAGCCCCAGCATTTT. Translating it yields CASSPDVGGNQPQHF.

This chain uses TRBV6-1 with TRBJ2-7, with D uncertain. CDR1 and CDR2 (germline): MNHNS, SASEGT. The CDR3 covers 13 residues. The germline V and J ends were trimmed by 2 bases and 6 bases, with 11 bases remaining between them. The CDR3 loop reads CASSESSGIEQYF. CDR3 nucleotides: TGTGCCAGCAGTGAATCTAGTGGGATCGAGCAGTACTTC.

V gene TRBV2 combines with J gene TRBJ2-5, with D perhaps being TRBD1 or TRBD2 (5 bases each). This CDR3 contains 11 residues. Germline V lookup: CDR1 SNHLY, CDR2 FYNNEI. The CDR3 loop is CAGEVQETQYF. CDR3 bases: TGTGCGGGGGAAGTCCAAGAGACCCAGTACTTC.

This chain joins TRBV6-1 and TRBJ2-3; 12 bases are a match to TRBD2. V gave up 7 bases and J gave up 5 bases; unmatched junction bases: 7. Per the germline V gene, CDR1 is MNHNS and CDR2 is SASEGT. The CDR3 covers 15 residues. This CDR3 reads CASTSTSGSGDTQYF. CDR3 DNA sequence: TGTGCCAGCACCTCGACTAGCGGGAGTGGAGATACGCAGTATTTT.

About this clone: At one of its ends the junction is not consistent with the germline gene, which may arise from a read error. The same CDR3 arises from other DNA sequences in this sample as well. The rearrangement links TRBV5-4 to TRBJ1-4; unclear D gene. Germline V gene data show CDR1 as SGHNT and CDR2 as YYREEE (reference sequence). CDR3 length: 14 residues. CDR3 nucleotides: TGCGCCAGCAGCCAAGAGGCGGGCAGGGAAAAACTGTTTTTT. Protein sequence: CASSQEAGREKLFF.

CDR3 coding DNA: TGTGCCAGCAGCTTGGGGGGCGGAAGTTCCTACAATGAGCAGTTCTTC. Its translation is CASSLGGGSSYNEQFF. V usage is TRBV5-6 and J usage is TRBJ2-1; weak D call: TRBD1 (5 bases). Germline V lookup: CDR1 SGHDT, CDR2 YYEEEE. There are 16 residues in the CDR3. V lost 0 bases and J lost 1, with 11 bases in between.

The chain carries TRBV4-2 and TRBJ2-7; D perhaps matches TRBD2 (6 bases). Germline V gives CDR1 LGHNA, CDR2 YNFKEQ. Deletions cut 0 bases from V and 5 bases from J, with 17 bases between. The CDR3 is 16 residues long. DNA for the CDR3: TGTGCCAGCAGCCAAGATTTGACGGGAGCCTTGAACGAGCAGTACTTC. Encoded protein: CASSQDLTGALNEQYF.

This clone was recorded many times. The chain uses TRBV14 and TRBJ2-1; TRBD2 agrees at 10 bases. CDR1 and CDR2 from the germline V gene are SGHDN and FVKESK. V lost 1 base to trimming and J lost 4 bases; unmatched junction nucleotides: 13. The CDR3 covers 19 residues. CDR3 bases: TGTGCCAGCAGCCAAGTAAGCCTCGGCCTAGCGGGAGTATACAATGAGCAGTTCTTC. It yields the protein CASSQVSLGLAGVYNEQFF.